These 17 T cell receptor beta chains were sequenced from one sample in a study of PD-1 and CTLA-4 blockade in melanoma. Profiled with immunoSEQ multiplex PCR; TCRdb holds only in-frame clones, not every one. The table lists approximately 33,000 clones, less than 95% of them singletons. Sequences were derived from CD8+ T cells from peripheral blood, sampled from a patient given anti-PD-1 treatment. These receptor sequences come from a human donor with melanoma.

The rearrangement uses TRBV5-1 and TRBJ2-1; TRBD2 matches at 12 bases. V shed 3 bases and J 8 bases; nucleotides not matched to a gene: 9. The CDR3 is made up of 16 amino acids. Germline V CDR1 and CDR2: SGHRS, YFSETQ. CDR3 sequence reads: CASSSILAGGPDEQFF. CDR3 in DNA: TGCGCCAGCAGCTCAATTCTAGCGGGAGGGCCGGATGAGCAGTTCTTC.

The CDR3 nucleotides read TGTGCCAGCAGCCCCGACAGGGATGGCTACACCTTC. Amino acids: CASSPDRDGYTF. The J gene is TRBJ1-2, the V gene TRBV11-2; TRBD1 matches at 7 bases. Germline lookup yields CDR1 SGHAT and CDR2 FQNNGV. The CDR3 is made up of 12 amino acids. V shed 5 bases, J shed 6 bases, and the junction held 3 bases outside the gene matches.

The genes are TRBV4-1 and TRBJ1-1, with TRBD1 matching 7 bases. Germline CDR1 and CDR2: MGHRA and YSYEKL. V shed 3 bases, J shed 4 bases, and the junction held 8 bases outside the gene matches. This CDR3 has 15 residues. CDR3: CASSQRQGDFTEAFF. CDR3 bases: TGCGCCAGCAGCCAGAGACAGGGAGACTTCACTGAAGCTTTCTTT.

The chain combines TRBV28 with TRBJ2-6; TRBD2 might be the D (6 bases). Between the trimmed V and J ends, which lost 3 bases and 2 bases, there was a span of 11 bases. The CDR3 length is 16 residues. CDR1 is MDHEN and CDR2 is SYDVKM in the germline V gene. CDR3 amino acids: CASSFGGAPGANVLTF. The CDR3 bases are TGTGCCAGCAGTTTCGGAGGGGCGCCTGGGGCCAACGTCCTGACTTTC.

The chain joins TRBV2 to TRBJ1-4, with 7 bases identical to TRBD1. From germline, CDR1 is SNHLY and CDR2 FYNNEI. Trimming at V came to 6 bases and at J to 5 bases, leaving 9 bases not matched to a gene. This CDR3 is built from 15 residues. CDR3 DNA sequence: TGTGCCAGCAGCCCTAGACAGGGTTGGAATGAAAAACTGTTTTTT. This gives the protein CASSPRQGWNEKLFF.

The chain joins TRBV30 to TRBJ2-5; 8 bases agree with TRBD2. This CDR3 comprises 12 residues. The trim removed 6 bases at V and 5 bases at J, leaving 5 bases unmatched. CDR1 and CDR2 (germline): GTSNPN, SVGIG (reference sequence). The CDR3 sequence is CACWTSKETQYF. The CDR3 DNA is TGTGCCTGTTGGACTAGCAAGGAGACCCAGTACTTC.

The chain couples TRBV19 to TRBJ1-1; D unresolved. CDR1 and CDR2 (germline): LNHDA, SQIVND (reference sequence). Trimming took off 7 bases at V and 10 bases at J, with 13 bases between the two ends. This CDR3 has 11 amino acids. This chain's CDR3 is CASILGARAFF. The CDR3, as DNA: TGTGCCAGTATCCTGGGAGCGAGAGCTTTCTTT.

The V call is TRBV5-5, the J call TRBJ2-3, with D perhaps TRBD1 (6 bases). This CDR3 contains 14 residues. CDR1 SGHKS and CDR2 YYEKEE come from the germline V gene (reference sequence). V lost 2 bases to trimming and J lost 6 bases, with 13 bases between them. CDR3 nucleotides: TGTGCCAGCAGCTTTTTATCGCAGGGGGATACGCAGTATTTT. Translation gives CASSFLSQGDTQYF. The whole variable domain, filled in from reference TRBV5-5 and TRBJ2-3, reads DAGVTQSPTHLIKTRGQQVTLRCSPISGHKSVSWYQQVLGQGPQFIFQYYEKEERGRGNFPDRFSARQFPNYSSELNVNALLLGDSALYLCASSFLSQGDTQYFGPGTRLTVL.

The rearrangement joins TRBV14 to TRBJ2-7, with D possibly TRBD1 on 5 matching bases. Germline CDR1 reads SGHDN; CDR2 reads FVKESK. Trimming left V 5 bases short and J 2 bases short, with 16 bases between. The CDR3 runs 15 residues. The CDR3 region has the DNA TGTGCCAGCAGCGATAAGCAGGGTTCGGCCTACGAGCAGTACTTC. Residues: CASSDKQGSAYEQYF.

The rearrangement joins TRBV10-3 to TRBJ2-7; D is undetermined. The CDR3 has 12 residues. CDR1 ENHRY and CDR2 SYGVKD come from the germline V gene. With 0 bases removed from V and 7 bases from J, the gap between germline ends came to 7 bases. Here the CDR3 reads CAISESPGEQYF. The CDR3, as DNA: TGTGCCATCAGTGAGTCACCCGGGGAGCAGTACTTC.

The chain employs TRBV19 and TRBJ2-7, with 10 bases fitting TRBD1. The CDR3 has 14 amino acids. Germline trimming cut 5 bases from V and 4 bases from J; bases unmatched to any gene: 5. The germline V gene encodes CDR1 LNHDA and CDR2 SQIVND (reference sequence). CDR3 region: CASSVGTGEYEQYF. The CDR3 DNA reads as TGTGCCAGTAGTGTGGGGACAGGGGAGTACGAGCAGTACTTC.

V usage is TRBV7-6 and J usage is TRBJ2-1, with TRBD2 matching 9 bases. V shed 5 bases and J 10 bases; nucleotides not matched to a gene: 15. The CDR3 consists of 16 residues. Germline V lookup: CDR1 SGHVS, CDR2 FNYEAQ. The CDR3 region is CASSPPAQRGAGEQFF. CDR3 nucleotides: TGTGCCAGCAGCCCTCCTGCACAGCGGGGGGCGGGGGAGCAGTTCTTC. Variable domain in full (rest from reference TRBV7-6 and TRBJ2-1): GAGVSQSPRYKVTKRGQDVALRCDPISGHVSLYWYRQALGQGPEFLTYFNYEAQQDKSGLPNDRFSAERPEGSISTLTIQRTEQRDSAMYRCASSPPAQRGAGEQFFGPGTRLTVL.

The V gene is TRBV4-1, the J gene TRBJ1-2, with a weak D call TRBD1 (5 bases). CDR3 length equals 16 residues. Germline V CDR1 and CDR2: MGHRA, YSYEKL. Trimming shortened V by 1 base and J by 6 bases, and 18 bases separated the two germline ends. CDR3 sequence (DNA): TGCGCCAGCAGCCAAGTCCCCGACAGCTCCCTAGATGGCTACACCTTC. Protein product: CASSQVPDSSLDGYTF.

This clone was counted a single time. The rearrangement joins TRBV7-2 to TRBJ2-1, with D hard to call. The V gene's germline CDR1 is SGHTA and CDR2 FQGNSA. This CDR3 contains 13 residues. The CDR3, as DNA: TGTGCTACCCGACCCAGCTCCTACAATGAGCAGTTCTTC. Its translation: CATRPSSYNEQFF.

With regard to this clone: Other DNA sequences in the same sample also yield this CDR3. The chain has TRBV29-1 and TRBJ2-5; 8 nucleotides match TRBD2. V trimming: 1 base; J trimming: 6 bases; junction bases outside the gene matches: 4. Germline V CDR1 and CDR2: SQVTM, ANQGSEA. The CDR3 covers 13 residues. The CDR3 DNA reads TGCAGCGTTGAAGGGCTAGCGGGCAAGACCCAGTACTTC. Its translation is CSVEGLAGKTQYF.

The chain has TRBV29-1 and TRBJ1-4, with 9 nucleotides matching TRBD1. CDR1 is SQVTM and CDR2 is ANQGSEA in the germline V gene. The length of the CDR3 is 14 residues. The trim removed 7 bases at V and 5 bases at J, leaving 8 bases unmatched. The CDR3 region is CSAEGQGPNEKLFF. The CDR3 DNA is TGCAGCGCCGAGGGACAGGGCCCAAATGAAAAACTGTTTTTT.

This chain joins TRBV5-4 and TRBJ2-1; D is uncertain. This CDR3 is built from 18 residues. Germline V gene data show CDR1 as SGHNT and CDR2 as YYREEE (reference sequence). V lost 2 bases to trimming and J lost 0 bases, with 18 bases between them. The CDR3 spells CASSFPGVRFSSYNEQFF. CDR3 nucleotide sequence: TGTGCCAGCAGCTTCCCCGGCGTGCGGTTTAGCTCCTACAATGAGCAGTTCTTC.